The clone carrying this T cell receptor beta chain was detected ten times or more. It was genomic DNA that served as the template for profiling TCR beta VDJ and CDR3. TCRdb passed the reads through MiXCR, listing each CDR3 protein once. The table shows around 220,000 distinct CDR3 sequences, with around 50% occurring only once. These data originate in a study of CD8+CD57+ T cells in acquired aplastic anemia. Study-wide background: The average for DNA from sorted CD4+ and CD8+ cells was about 2.9 ug.

CDR1 is SGHRS and CDR2 is YFSETQ in the germline V gene. J gave up 6 bases and V 4 bases, and 6 bases lay outside the gene matches. The CDR3 totals 14 residues. Those patients picked for sequencing had displayed CD8+CD57+ cell expansion on flow cytometry. This receptor was taken from a human donor with aplastic anemia. The chain combines TRBV5-1 with TRBJ2-1; 8 bases agree with TRBD2. The sample taken for sequencing was sorted CD4+, CD8+, or CD8+CD57+ T cells (not recorded which) from PBMCs. The CDR3: CASSPGLAINEQFF. The CDR3 nucleotides read TGCGCCAGCAGCCCCGGACTAGCTATCAATGAGCAGTTCTTC. Supplemented by reference TRBV5-1 and TRBJ2-1, the full variable domain reads KAGVTQTPRYLIKTRGQQVTLSCSPISGHRSVSWYQQTPGQGLQFLFEYFSETQRNKGNFPGRFSGRQFSNSRSEMNVSTLELGDSALYLCASSPGLAINEQFFGPGTRLTVL.